The clone carrying this T cell receptor beta chain was observed many times. What it recognizes is unknown. MiXCR, run by TCRdb on the reads, gives a single entry per CDR3 protein. The sample shows 650,000 to 900,000 distinct CDR3 sequences, less than 35% of them seen only once. This CDR3 is 14 amino acids long. In germline, CDR1 is SEHNR, CDR2 FQNEAQ (reference sequence). V lost 6 bases and J lost 6, with 18 bases in between. The data derive from a study of T cell repertoires in cytomegalovirus infection. The wider study: Public TCR beta signatures provided an indication of both CMV infection and a matching HLA type. Study-wide points: Based on cumulative public TCR beta family frequency, carriers of CMV plus the relevant HLA were identified. There were HLA-C-restricted CMV-specific TCR beta clonotypes dominating the ex vivo response.

The source is a human donor in good health (CMV status not recorded). Some clones in this sample may be carry-over from other donors' samples. The chain uses TRBV7-9 and TRBJ2-7; perhaps TRBD2 as D (7 bases). The sample was cultured CD8+ T cells from PBMCs, taken from culture after CMV antigen stimulation. CDR3 region: CASSHSEGGREQYV. The DNA of the CDR3 is TGTGCCAGCAGTCACAGCGAGGGGGGGCGCGAGCAGTACGTC.